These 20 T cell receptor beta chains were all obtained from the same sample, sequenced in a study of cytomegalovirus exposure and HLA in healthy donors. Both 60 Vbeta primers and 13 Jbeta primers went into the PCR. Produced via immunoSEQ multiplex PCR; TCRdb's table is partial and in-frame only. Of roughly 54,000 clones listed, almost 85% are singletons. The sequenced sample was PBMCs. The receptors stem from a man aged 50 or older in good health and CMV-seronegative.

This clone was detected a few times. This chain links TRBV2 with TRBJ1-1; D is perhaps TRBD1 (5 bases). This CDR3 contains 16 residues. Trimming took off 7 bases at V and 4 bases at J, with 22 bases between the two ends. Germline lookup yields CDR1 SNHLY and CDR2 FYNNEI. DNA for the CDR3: TGTGCCAGCACAACTGAAGGGGTCTTTCAGGGCACTGAAGCTTTCTTT. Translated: CASTTEGVFQGTEAFF.

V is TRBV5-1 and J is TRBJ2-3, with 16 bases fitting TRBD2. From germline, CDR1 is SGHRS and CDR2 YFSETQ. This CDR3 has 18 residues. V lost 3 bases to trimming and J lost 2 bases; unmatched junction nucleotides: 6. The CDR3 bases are TGCGCCAGCAGCTCGGGACTAGCGGGGGGGACCTTCACAGATACGCAGTATTTT. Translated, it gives CASSSGLAGGTFTDTQYF.

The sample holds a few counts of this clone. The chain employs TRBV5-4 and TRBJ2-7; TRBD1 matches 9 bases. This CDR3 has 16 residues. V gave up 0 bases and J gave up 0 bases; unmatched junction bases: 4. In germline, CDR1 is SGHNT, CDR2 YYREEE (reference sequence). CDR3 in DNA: TGTGCCAGCAGCTTGGCGGGACAGGGAATCTCCTACGAGCAGTACTTC. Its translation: CASSLAGQGISYEQYF. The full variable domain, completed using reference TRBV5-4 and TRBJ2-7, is ETGVTQSPTHLIKTRGQQVTLRCSSQSGHNTVSWYQQALGQGPQFIFQYYREEENGRGNFPPRFSGLQFPNYSSELNVNALELDDSALYLCASSLAGQGISYEQYFGPGTRLTVT.

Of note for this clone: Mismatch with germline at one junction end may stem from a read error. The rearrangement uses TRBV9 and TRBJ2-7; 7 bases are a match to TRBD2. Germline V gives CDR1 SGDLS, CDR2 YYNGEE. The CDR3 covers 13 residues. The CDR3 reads CASSGSRDYAQYF. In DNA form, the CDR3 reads TGTGCCAGCAGCGGCAGCAGGGACTACGCGCAGTACTTC.

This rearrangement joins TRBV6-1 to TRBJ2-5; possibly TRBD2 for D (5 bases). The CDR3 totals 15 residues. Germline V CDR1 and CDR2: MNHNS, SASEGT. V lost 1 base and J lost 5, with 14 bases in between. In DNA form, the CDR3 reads TGTGCCAGCAGTGAAGGGGGTAGTAGCGTCGAGACCCAGTACTTC. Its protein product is CASSEGGSSVETQYF.

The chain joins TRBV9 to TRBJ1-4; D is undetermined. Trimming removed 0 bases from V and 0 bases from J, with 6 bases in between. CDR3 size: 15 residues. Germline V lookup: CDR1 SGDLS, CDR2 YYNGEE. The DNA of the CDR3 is TGTGCCAGCAGCGTAGGGGCTGCAACTAATGAAAAACTGTTTTTT. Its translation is CASSVGAATNEKLFF.

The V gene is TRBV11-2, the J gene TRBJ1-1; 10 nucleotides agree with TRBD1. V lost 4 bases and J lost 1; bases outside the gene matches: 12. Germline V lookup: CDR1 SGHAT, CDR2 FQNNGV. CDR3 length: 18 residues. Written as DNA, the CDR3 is TGTGCCAGCAGCTCAGTCGGACAGGGGGGGATGGAGAACACTGAAGCTTTCTTT. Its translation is CASSSVGQGGMENTEAFF.

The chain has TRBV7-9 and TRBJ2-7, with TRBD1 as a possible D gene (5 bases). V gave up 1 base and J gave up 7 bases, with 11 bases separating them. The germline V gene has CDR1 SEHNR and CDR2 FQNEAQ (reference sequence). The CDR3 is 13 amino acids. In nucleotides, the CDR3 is TGTGCCAGCAGCTTAGAGGTGGGGCTAGAGCAGTACTTC. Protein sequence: CASSLEVGLEQYF.

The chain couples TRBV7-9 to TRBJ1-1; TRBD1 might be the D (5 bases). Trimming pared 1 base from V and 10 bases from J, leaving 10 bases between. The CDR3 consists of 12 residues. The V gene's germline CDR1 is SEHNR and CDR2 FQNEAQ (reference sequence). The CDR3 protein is CASSLGGGGAFF. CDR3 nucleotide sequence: TGTGCCAGCAGCTTAGGCGGGGGGGGAGCTTTCTTT.

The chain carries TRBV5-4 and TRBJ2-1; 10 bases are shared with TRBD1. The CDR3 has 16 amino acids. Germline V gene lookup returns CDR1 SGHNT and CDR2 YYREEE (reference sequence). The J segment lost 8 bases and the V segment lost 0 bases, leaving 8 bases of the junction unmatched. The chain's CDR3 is CASSLVGDRGSDEQFF. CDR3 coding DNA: TGTGCCAGCAGCTTGGTGGGGGACAGGGGTTCTGATGAGCAGTTCTTC.

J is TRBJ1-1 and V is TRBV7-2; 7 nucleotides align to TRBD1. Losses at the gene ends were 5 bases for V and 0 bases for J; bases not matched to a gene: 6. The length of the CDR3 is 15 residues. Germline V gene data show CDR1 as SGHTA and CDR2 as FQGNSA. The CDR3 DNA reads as TGTGCCAGCAGCCCACAGACAGGGATGAACACTGAAGCTTTCTTT. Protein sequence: CASSPQTGMNTEAFF.

CDR3 sequence reads: CASSLLAGGADTQYF. In nucleotides, the CDR3 is TGCGCCAGCAGCTTGCTGGCGGGGGGCGCAGATACGCAGTATTTT. The chain joins TRBV5-1 to TRBJ2-3, with TRBD2 matching 8 bases. V lost 1 base, J lost 4 bases, and 5 bases stayed unmatched. Per the germline V gene, CDR1 is SGHRS and CDR2 is YFSETQ. The CDR3 sequence is 15 residues long.

CDR3 residues: CASGFGGGPYEQYF. The CDR3 region has the DNA TGCGCCAGCGGATTCGGCGGGGGACCCTACGAGCAGTACTTC. The V gene is TRBV5-1, the J gene TRBJ2-7; 7 bases are shared with TRBD2. The CDR3 is 14 amino acids. V lost 7 bases and J lost 2; bases outside the gene matches: 9. Germline V gene sequence: CDR1 SGHRS, CDR2 YFSETQ.

The CDR3 here is CASSWGSGVDTQYF. CDR3 sequence (DNA): TGTGCCAGCAGTTGGGGTAGCGGGGTTGATACGCAGTATTTT. The rearrangement links TRBV6-6 to TRBJ2-3; TRBD2 agrees at 8 bases. The CDR3 totals 14 residues. Germline trimming cut 4 bases from V and 6 bases from J; bases unmatched to any gene: 6. The germline CDR1 and CDR2 sequences are MNHNY and SVGAGI (reference sequence).

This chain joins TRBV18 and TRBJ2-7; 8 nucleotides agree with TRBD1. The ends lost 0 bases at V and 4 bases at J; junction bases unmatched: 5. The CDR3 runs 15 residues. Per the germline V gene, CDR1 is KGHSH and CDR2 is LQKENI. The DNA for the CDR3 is TGTGCCAGCTCACCACCGAGACAGGGGACGTACGAGCAGTACTTC. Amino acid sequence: CASSPPRQGTYEQYF.

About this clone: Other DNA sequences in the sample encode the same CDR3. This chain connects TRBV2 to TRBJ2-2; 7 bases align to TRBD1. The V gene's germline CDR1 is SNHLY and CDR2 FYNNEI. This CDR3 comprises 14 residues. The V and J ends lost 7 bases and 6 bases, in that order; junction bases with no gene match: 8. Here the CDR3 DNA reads TGTGCCAGCACCCGAGACAGGGCCCCCGGGGAGCTGTTTTTT. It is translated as CASTRDRAPGELFF.

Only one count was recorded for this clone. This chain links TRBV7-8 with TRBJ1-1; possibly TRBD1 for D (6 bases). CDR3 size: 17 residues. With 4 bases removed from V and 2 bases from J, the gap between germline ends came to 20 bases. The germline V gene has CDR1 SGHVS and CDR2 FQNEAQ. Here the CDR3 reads CASSSIPPGGPNTEAFF. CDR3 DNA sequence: TGTGCCAGCAGCTCGATTCCGCCGGGGGGGCCAAACACTGAAGCTTTCTTT.

In DNA form, the CDR3 reads TGTGCCAGCAGGCTCCGGGGGACTCACACTGAAGCTTTCTTT. Translation gives CASRLRGTHTEAFF. V is TRBV2 and J is TRBJ1-1; tentatively, D is TRBD1 (5 bases). V lost 6 bases and J lost 3, with 14 bases in between. The CDR3 spans 14 residues. Germline V gene data show CDR1 as SNHLY and CDR2 as FYNNEI.

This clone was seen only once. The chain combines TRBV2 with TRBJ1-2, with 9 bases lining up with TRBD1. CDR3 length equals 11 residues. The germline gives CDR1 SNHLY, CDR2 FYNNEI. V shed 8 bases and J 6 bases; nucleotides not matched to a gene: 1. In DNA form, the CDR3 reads TGTGCCAGCCGACAGGGGGATGGCTACACCTTC. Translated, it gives CASRQGDGYTF.

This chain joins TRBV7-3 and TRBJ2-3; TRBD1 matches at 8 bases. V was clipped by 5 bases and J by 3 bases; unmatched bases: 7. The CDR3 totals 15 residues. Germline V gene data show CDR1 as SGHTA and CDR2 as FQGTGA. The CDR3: CASSGTGGETDTQYF. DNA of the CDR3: TGTGCCAGCAGCGGAACAGGGGGTGAAACAGATACGCAGTATTTT.